The 30 T cell receptor beta chains in this list originate from one sample, sequenced in a study of blood T cell repertoires in COVID-19. The assay was immunoSEQ multiplex PCR, and TCRdb's table has in-frame clones only and misses some. The sample yields a few hundred thousand clones, roughly four fifths seen once. Sequenced sample: PBMCs or T cells enriched from blood (not recorded which). The receptors were gathered from a man aged 40-49 years who had been exposed to COVID-19.

The chain carries TRBV11-2 and TRBJ1-6; D unclear. The CDR3 contains 14 residues. From germline, CDR1 is SGHAT and CDR2 FQNNGV. V was shortened by 6 bases and J by 1 base, with 7 bases between the two germline ends. The CDR3 sequence: CASRPGSYNSPLHF. The CDR3 DNA reads TGTGCCAGCAGGCCGGGGTCCTATAATTCACCCCTCCACTTT.

V and J are TRBV5-1 and TRBJ1-1; TRBD1 matches at 8 bases. The germline V gene has CDR1 SGHRS and CDR2 YFSETQ. V lost 0 bases, J lost 5 bases, and 6 bases stayed unmatched. CDR3 length equals 15 residues. CDR3 sequence: CASSLEDRDITEAFF. CDR3 DNA sequence: TGCGCCAGCAGCTTGGAGGACAGGGATATAACTGAAGCTTTCTTT.

This rearrangement joins TRBV18 to TRBJ2-5; 11 bases fit TRBD2. CDR1 and CDR2 from the germline V gene are KGHSH and LQKENI. The CDR3 is 21 residues long. Trimming at V came to 3 bases and at J to 5 bases, leaving 23 bases not matched to a gene. Here the CDR3 DNA reads TGTGCCAGCTCACCCACCCGCCCGGGGACCGGGACTAGCGGACTGAGGGAGACCCAGTACTTC. It encodes CASSPTRPGTGTSGLRETQYF.

The V gene is TRBV19, the J gene TRBJ2-7; 10 nucleotides align to TRBD1. This CDR3 has 13 amino acids. V lost 8 bases, J lost 3 bases, and 4 bases stayed unmatched. Germline values: CDR1 LNHDA, CDR2 SQIVND (reference sequence). The CDR3 nucleotides are TGTGCCAGTCGGGACAGGGGTGACTACGAGCAGTACTTC. This sequence encodes CASRDRGDYEQYF.

The chain uses TRBV6-1 and TRBJ2-4; 7 nucleotides line up with TRBD2. Germline assignment: CDR1 MNHNS and CDR2 SASEGT. Trimming at V came to 3 bases and at J to 8 bases, leaving 7 bases not matched to a gene. The CDR3 is 14 residues long. The DNA of the CDR3 is TGTGCCAGCAGTGATTTGGGGGGGGAAGACATTCAGTACTTC. It is translated as CASSDLGGEDIQYF.

V is TRBV9 and J is TRBJ2-3; tentative D call: TRBD2 (5 bases). V gave up 2 bases and J gave up 1 base, with 8 bases separating them. This CDR3 has 14 amino acids. Germline V gene data show CDR1 as SGDLS and CDR2 as YYNGEE. In DNA, the CDR3 is TGTGCCAGCAGCGTTGGGAGAGGCACAGATACGCAGTATTTT. Encoded protein: CASSVGRGTDTQYF.

The rearrangement uses TRBV9 and TRBJ1-2, with TRBD1 matching 8 bases. The CDR3 loop spans 15 amino acids. Germline V gene lookup returns CDR1 SGDLS and CDR2 YYNGEE. The V segment lost 3 bases and the J segment 4 bases; nucleotides outside the gene matches: 8. CDR3 DNA: TGTGCCAGCAGCGGTTGGACAGGGTTCTCCTATGGCTACACCTTC. Protein: CASSGWTGFSYGYTF. The variable domain in full, with the rest retrieved from reference TRBV9 and TRBJ1-2, is DSGVTQTPKHLITATGQRVTLRCSPRSGDLSVYWYQQSLDQGLQFLIQYYNGEERAKGNILERFSAQQFPDLHSELNLSSLELGDSALYFCASSGWTGFSYGYTFGSGTRLTVV.

The CDR3 spells CASWSAGSDRRNTGELFF. The DNA of the CDR3 is TGTGCCAGCTGGTCTGCGGGGTCGGACAGGCGAAACACCGGGGAGCTGTTTTTT. This rearrangement joins TRBV5-6 to TRBJ2-2; a weak D match, TRBD1 (7 bases). This CDR3 comprises 18 residues. Germline V gives CDR1 SGHDT, CDR2 YYEEEE. V lost 7 bases, J lost 2 bases, and 24 bases lay in between. Full variable domain (missing parts from reference TRBV5-6 and TRBJ2-2): DAGVTQSPTHLIKTRGQQVTLRCSPKSGHDTVSWYQQALGQGPQFIFQYYEEEERQRGNFPDRFSGHQFPNYSSELNVNALLLGDSALYLCASWSAGSDRRNTGELFFGEGSRLTVL.

The V call is TRBV11-2, the J call TRBJ1-2, with D unresolved. Trimming shortened V by 5 bases and J by 7 bases, and 20 bases separated the two germline ends. This CDR3 comprises 15 residues. CDR1 and CDR2 from the germline V gene are SGHAT and FQNNGV. The CDR3 here is CASSPRQVRTGGYTF. CDR3 bases: TGTGCCAGCAGCCCCCGTCAGGTTAGGACTGGTGGCTACACCTTC.

V is TRBV5-1 and J is TRBJ2-3; D perhaps matches TRBD2 (6 bases). The CDR3 contains 14 residues. The V end was cut by 6 bases, the J end by 1 base, with 12 bases between. Germline CDR1 reads SGHRS; CDR2 reads YFSETQ. CDR3 DNA sequence: TGCGCCAGCAACCGGGCTAGCGGCACAGATACGCAGTATTTT. This codes for CASNRASGTDTQYF.

The V call is TRBV24-1, the J call TRBJ1-5, with 9 bases fitting TRBD1. Germline V lookup: CDR1 KGHDR, CDR2 SFDVKD. The CDR3 consists of 15 residues. V lost 5 bases and J lost 5; bases outside the gene matches: 6. CDR3 DNA: TGTGCCACCAGTGCCGCTACAGGGGGCGATCAGCCCCAGCATTTT. Protein sequence: CATSAATGGDQPQHF.

This chain links TRBV3-1 (or the pseudogene TRBV3-2) with TRBJ2-7, with D possibly matching TRBD2 (5 bases). The V gene's germline CDR1 is LGHDT and CDR2 YNNKEL (reference sequence). This CDR3 region has 12 residues. The ends were cut back, 0 bases at V and 7 bases at J, with 7 bases in the middle. The CDR3 here is CASSQDRGEQYF. The CDR3 DNA is TGTGCCAGCAGCCAAGACCGCGGGGAGCAGTACTTC.

The chain combines TRBV6-6 with TRBJ2-1; D unclear. Germline V gives CDR1 MNHNY, CDR2 SVGAGI (reference sequence). The CDR3 loop spans 15 amino acids. The V gene lost 2 bases and the J gene lost 6 bases, with 14 bases spanning the gap. CDR3 residues: CASSYNQAKRNEQFF. In DNA, the CDR3 is TGTGCCAGCAGTTACAATCAAGCGAAACGCAATGAGCAGTTCTTC.

V gene TRBV5-1 combines with J gene TRBJ2-3, with TRBD2 identical over 8 bases. CDR1 and CDR2 (germline): SGHRS, YFSETQ. The CDR3 covers 16 residues. J gave up 3 bases and V 4 bases, and 10 bases lay outside the gene matches. The CDR3 DNA is TGCGCCAGCAGCCGGGGAGCGGGAGTTATAACAGATACGCAGTATTTT. Translation: CASSRGAGVITDTQYF. Variable domain in full (rest from reference TRBV5-1 and TRBJ2-3): KAGVTQTPRYLIKTRGQQVTLSCSPISGHRSVSWYQQTPGQGLQFLFEYFSETQRNKGNFPGRFSGRQFSNSRSEMNVSTLELGDSALYLCASSRGAGVITDTQYFGPGTRLTVL.

The rearrangement uses TRBV7-2 and TRBJ2-3; TRBD1 agrees at 7 bases. J gave up 0 bases and V 4 bases, and 1 base lay outside the gene matches. The length of the CDR3 is 14 residues. Germline CDR1 is SGHTA and CDR2 is FQGNSA. CDR3 amino acids: CASSSQGSTDTQYF. The CDR3 region has the DNA TGTGCCAGCAGCTCACAGGGGAGCACAGATACGCAGTATTTT.

This chain connects TRBV2 to TRBJ2-2; 9 nucleotides align to TRBD1. V was clipped by 8 bases and J by 6 bases; unmatched bases: 7. CDR3 length: 14 amino acids. CDR1 and CDR2 from the germline V gene are SNHLY and FYNNEI. The CDR3 bases are TGTGCCAGCCACGTGAGACAGGGGGCCGGGGAGCTGTTTTTT. This sequence encodes CASHVRQGAGELFF. Full variable domain (missing parts from reference TRBV2 and TRBJ2-2): EPEVTQTPSHQVTQMGQEVILRCVPISNHLYFYWYRQILGQKVEFLVSFYNNEISEKSEIFDDQFSVERPDGSNFTLKIRSTKLEDSAMYFCASHVRQGAGELFFGEGSRLTVL.

This chain uses TRBV5-6 with TRBJ1-6, with TRBD1 as a possible D gene (5 bases). Germline V lookup: CDR1 SGHDT, CDR2 YYEEEE. The CDR3 is made up of 16 amino acids. Trimming stripped 3 bases from V and 10 bases from J, with 20 bases between. In DNA form, the CDR3 reads TGTGCCAGCAGCTGGGGAGTGGGGCAGGGAGGGTCACCCCTCCACTTT. It specifies CASSWGVGQGGSPLHF. The full variable domain, with the rest looked up from reference TRBV5-6 and TRBJ1-6, is DAGVTQSPTHLIKTRGQQVTLRCSPKSGHDTVSWYQQALGQGPQFIFQYYEEEERQRGNFPDRFSGHQFPNYSSELNVNALLLGDSALYLCASSWGVGQGGSPLHFGNGTRLTVT.

V is TRBV30 and J is TRBJ1-1; the D is unclear. Germline-derived CDR1 and CDR2 are GTSNPN and SVGIG (reference sequence). V was trimmed by 3 bases and J by 3 bases, leaving 11 bases between them. The CDR3 runs 13 residues. The CDR3 region has the DNA TGTGCCTGGAGCGTGAGGGAGTACACTGAAGCTTTCTTT. The encoded protein is CAWSVREYTEAFF.

This sequence joins TRBV6-5 and TRBJ1-1; D remains unclear. The CDR3 contains 14 residues. CDR1 and CDR2 (germline): MNHEY, SVGAGI. Trimming removed 0 bases at V and 4 bases at J, with 9 bases between. The CDR3 DNA reads as TGTGCCAGCAGTTACTCGAATGCGATCACTGAAGCTTTCTTT. Translating gives CASSYSNAITEAFF.

The CDR3, as DNA: TGTGCCAGCAGCCAATCGTATAGAGAGACCCAGTACTTC. It specifies CASSQSYRETQYF. The rearrangement links TRBV3-1 (or the pseudogene TRBV3-2) to TRBJ2-5, with unresolved D. The CDR3 is 13 amino acids. Between the trimmed V and J ends, which lost 2 bases and 4 bases, there was a span of 8 bases. Germline CDR1 LGHDT, CDR2 YNNKEL (reference sequence).

The V and J genes are TRBV7-2 and TRBJ2-5, with D possibly being TRBD2 (6 bases). The length of the CDR3 is 13 residues. CDR1 and CDR2 from the germline V gene are SGHTA and FQGNSA. V dropped 7 bases and J dropped 8 bases, with 17 bases sitting between them. The CDR3 is CASTTGTPDTQYF. The CDR3 DNA follows: TGTGCCAGCACCACCGGGACTCCGGATACCCAGTACTTC.

V is TRBV19 and J is TRBJ1-5, with D perhaps TRBD1 (6 bases). Trimming shortened V by 8 bases and J by 7 bases, and 18 bases separated the two germline ends. This CDR3 has 14 amino acids. Looked up from germline, CDR1 is LNHDA and CDR2 is SQIVND (reference sequence). The CDR3 DNA sequence: TGTGCCAGTCAACAGGGCAATGAGAACCAGCCCCAGCATTTT. Protein: CASQQGNENQPQHF.

The V call is TRBV15, the J call TRBJ1-5; D is undetermined. V lost 5 bases to trimming and J lost 0 bases, with 11 bases between them. The CDR3 totals 15 residues. The germline V gene has CDR1 LNHNV and CDR2 YYDKDF (reference sequence). CDR3 amino acids: CATSGSYSSNQPQHF. CDR3 sequence (DNA): TGTGCCACCAGCGGATCCTACAGTAGCAATCAGCCCCAGCATTTT.

The V and J genes are TRBV7-8 and TRBJ1-5, with a tentative D call TRBD1 (5 bases). CDR3 length: 15 residues. Trimming removed 2 bases at V and 6 bases at J, with 14 bases between. The germline CDR1 and CDR2 sequences are SGHVS and FQNEAQ. CDR3 nucleotides: TGTGCCAGCAGCTTACAGGGTGGGAAGGGTCAGCCCCAGCATTTT. Its translation: CASSLQGGKGQPQHF.

V gene TRBV9 combines with J gene TRBJ2-1; 9 nucleotides agree with TRBD2. J lost 9 bases, V lost 3 bases, and 10 bases had no gene match. Germline loops: CDR1 SGDLS, CDR2 YYNGEE. This CDR3 has 15 residues. CDR3 in amino acids: CASSASGLAFLEQFF. CDR3 bases: TGTGCCAGCAGCGCTTCGGGACTAGCTTTCCTTGAGCAGTTCTTC.

Only a few counts were recorded for this clone. The chain has TRBV18 and TRBJ2-1; 10 positions agree with TRBD2. This CDR3 has 15 amino acids. V dropped 3 bases and J dropped 7; count of bases not matched to a gene: 6. Germline V gene data show CDR1 as KGHSH and CDR2 as LQKENI. CDR3 coding DNA: TGTGCCAGCTCACCCACTAGCGGGATGGAGAATGAGCAGTTCTTC. Its translation: CASSPTSGMENEQFF.

The rearrangement joins TRBV10-2 to TRBJ1-5, with a tentative D call TRBD1 (5 bases). V was trimmed by 6 bases and J by 6 bases, leaving 15 bases between them. The germline V gene has CDR1 WSHSY and CDR2 SAAADI. This CDR3 contains 14 residues. The CDR3 bases are TGCGCCAGCAGAAAAGGGGATTCTGTTCAGCCCCAGCATTTT. Translation gives CASRKGDSVQPQHF.

The chain couples TRBV29-1 to TRBJ2-3; D is unresolved. The CDR3 totals 13 residues. Per germline, CDR1 SQVTM and CDR2 ANQGSEA. Trimming took 2 bases from V and 10 from J, leaving 16 bases between them. The CDR3 DNA reads as TGCAGCGTTGAACTGGGCCACGTATTATCGCAGTATTTT. Its translation is CSVELGHVLSQYF.

This rearrangement joins TRBV27 to TRBJ1-6; perhaps TRBD1 as D (6 bases). The V gene lost 7 bases and the J gene lost 8 bases, with 18 bases spanning the gap. Germline-derived CDR1 and CDR2 are MNHEY and SMNVEV (reference sequence). The CDR3 contains 15 residues. CDR3 sequence (DNA): TGTGCCAGCACCGGCATAGGGGGAATTGATTCACCCCTCCACTTT. Amino acid sequence: CASTGIGGIDSPLHF.

The sample holds one count of this clone. CDR3 region: CASLQGLDSPLHF. CDR3 bases: TGTGCCAGCCTGCAGGGATTGGATTCACCCCTCCACTTT. The V and J genes are TRBV6-5 and TRBJ1-6, with D tentatively TRBD1 (5 bases). Germline V gives CDR1 MNHEY, CDR2 SVGAGI. V was pared by 8 bases and J by 8 bases, with 13 bases between. CDR3 length: 13 amino acids.